A single sample gave rise to the 11 T cell receptor beta chains below, sequenced in a study of blood T cell repertoires in COVID-19 (dated by TCRdb to 2018 to 2020). The library was generated by the immunoSEQ multiplex PCR assay. This is the immuneACCESS table as TCRdb keeps it, with only in-frame sequences that have V and J called. A part of the clones is gone; compared with another copy, unresolved V genes explain less than half, and the rest is unexplained. The table for this sample lists 100,000 to 150,000 clones; more than 70% of them were counted only once. The leading ten clones occupy over 3.5% of the sample. Sequencing used peripheral blood. The source is a woman in her fifties or sixties with acute or convalescent COVID-19.

This chain uses TRBV5-1 with TRBJ2-3; a possible D gene is TRBD2 (5 bases). Trimming removed 1 base from V and 3 bases from J, with 9 bases in between. Looked up from germline, CDR1 is SGHRS and CDR2 is YFSETQ. The CDR3 totals 14 residues. The CDR3 loop reads CASSLQRLTDTQYF. The CDR3 coding sequence is TGCGCCAGCAGCTTGCAGCGGCTAACAGATACGCAGTATTTT.

The chain has TRBV20-1 and TRBJ2-1; 7 nucleotides line up with TRBD2. This CDR3 is 13 amino acids long. Germline CDR1 is DFQATT and CDR2 is SNEGSKA (reference sequence). Germline trimming cut 3 bases from V and 10 bases from J; bases unmatched to any gene: 9. CDR3 residues: CSASALAEGEQFF. The DNA of the CDR3 is TGCAGTGCTAGTGCCCTAGCGGAGGGGGAGCAGTTCTTC.

The CDR3 region has the DNA TGTGCCTGTAGTACGGGTCTGACAGGGAGTGAAAAACTGTTTTTT. This codes for CACSTGLTGSEKLFF. The rearrangement links TRBV30 to TRBJ1-4, with 7 positions matching TRBD1. The CDR3 totals 15 residues. CDR1 and CDR2 from the germline V gene are GTSNPN and SVGIG (reference sequence). V trimming: 6 bases; J trimming: 7 bases; junction bases outside the gene matches: 14. The whole variable domain, filled in from reference TRBV30 and TRBJ1-4, reads SQTIHQWPATLVQPVGSPLSLECTVEGTSNPNLYWYRQAAGRGLQLLFYSVGIGQISSEVPQNLSASRPQDRQFILSSKKLLLSDSGFYLCACSTGLTGSEKLFFGSGTQLSVL.

The chain combines TRBV19 with TRBJ1-2; 7 nucleotides match TRBD1. The CDR3 spans 15 residues. Germline-derived CDR1 and CDR2 are LNHDA and SQIVND (reference sequence). V shed 3 bases, J shed 4 bases, and the junction held 8 bases outside the gene matches. The CDR3 sequence is CASSMGKGTAYGYTF. The CDR3 DNA follows: TGTGCCAGTAGTATGGGCAAGGGGACAGCCTATGGCTACACCTTC.

The chain employs TRBV6-5 and TRBJ1-1, with D possibly TRBD1 on 5 matching bases. V dropped 2 bases and J dropped 4 bases, with 11 bases sitting between them. CDR3 length: 14 residues. Germline CDR1 and CDR2: MNHEY and SVGAGI. The CDR3 nucleotides read TGTGCCAGCAGTTACCTCGGGGGTTCCACTGAAGCTTTCTTT. Translating it yields CASSYLGGSTEAFF.

This clone was seen more than once but under ten times. The DNA of the CDR3 is TGTGCCAGCAGACTCGGACTAGTGTCCTACAATGAGCAGTTCTTC. It yields the protein CASRLGLVSYNEQFF. J is TRBJ2-1 and V is TRBV3-1 (or the pseudogene TRBV3-2); 7 bases are a match to TRBD2. J gave up 1 base and V 6 bases, and 6 bases lay outside the gene matches. Germline CDR1 is LGHDT and CDR2 is YNNKEL (reference sequence). The CDR3 spans 15 residues.

This clone showed up just a few times. The sample contains more than one DNA sequence encoding this CDR3. The CDR3 loop reads CASSQGQGDYEQYF. In DNA form, the CDR3 reads TGTGCCAGCAGCCAGGGACAGGGGGACTACGAGCAGTACTTC. V usage is TRBV4-2 and J usage is TRBJ2-7; the match to TRBD1 covers 11 bases. Trimming took 3 bases from V and 3 from J; bases not matched to a gene: 1. The CDR3 totals 14 residues. Germline assignment: CDR1 LGHNA and CDR2 YNFKEQ.

This chain joins TRBV28 and TRBJ2-1; 9 positions agree with TRBD2. V dropped 6 bases and J dropped 5; count of bases not matched to a gene: 8. The germline gives CDR1 MDHEN, CDR2 SYDVKM. The CDR3 extends over 15 amino acids. CDR3 residues: CASSHGTSWDNEQFF. Written as DNA, the CDR3 is TGTGCCAGCAGCCACGGGACTAGCTGGGACAATGAGCAGTTCTTC.

The CDR3 bases are TGTGCCAGCAGTGCTGAGGGCGGAAACACTGAAGCTTTCTTT. It is translated as CASSAEGGNTEAFF. The chain has TRBV6-4 and TRBJ1-1; no definite D call. Trimming stripped 4 bases from V and 2 bases from J, with 11 bases between. CDR3 length equals 14 residues. CDR1 is MRHNA, CDR2 SNTAGT, per germline.

The chain uses TRBV27 and TRBJ1-2; D unresolved. CDR1 is MNHEY and CDR2 is SMNVEV in the germline V gene (reference sequence). The CDR3 runs 13 residues. V gave up 0 bases and J gave up 8 bases, with 10 bases separating them. CDR3 residues: CASSLSAGRGYTF. The CDR3 nucleotides are TGTGCCAGCAGTTTATCGGCGGGTCGCGGCTACACCTTC.

The gene calls are TRBV6-5 and TRBJ2-5; D remains ambiguous. The germline gives CDR1 MNHEY, CDR2 SVGAGI. V gave up 2 bases and J gave up 4 bases, with 8 bases separating them. The CDR3 length is 13 residues. Here the CDR3 DNA reads TGTGCCAGCAGTTACGGCCAGCGAGAGACCCAGTACTTC. Protein: CASSYGQRETQYF.